This entry lists 16 T cell receptor beta chains sequenced from one sample in a study of T cell repertoires in cytomegalovirus infection. TCRdb passed the reads through MiXCR, listing each CDR3 protein once. The repertoire holds 200,000 to 300,000 distinct CDR3 sequences, with 8% to 9.5% as singletons. Source material: PBMCs. The receptors come from a human donor in good health (CMV status not recorded). Some clones in this sample may be carry-over from other donors' samples.

A few counts support this clonotype. V and J are TRBV28 and TRBJ1-4; TRBD1 is a possible D gene (6 bases). CDR3 length equals 15 residues. Germline loops: CDR1 MDHEN, CDR2 SYDVKM. V lost 3 bases, J lost 9 bases, and 17 bases lay in between. The CDR3 is CASSFHKGGFKKLFF. The CDR3 region has the DNA TGTGCCAGCAGTTTTCATAAGGGGGGTTTCAAAAAACTGTTTTTT.

This clonotype was seen at least ten times. The rearrangement uses TRBV11-2 and TRBJ2-7, with TRBD2 identical over 8 bases. V lost 0 bases and J lost 4; bases outside the gene matches: 2. The CDR3 extends over 14 amino acids. Looked up from germline, CDR1 is SGHAT and CDR2 is FQNNGV. CDR3 coding DNA: TGTGCCAGCAGCTTAGACAAGCGGGGGTACGAGCAGTACTTC. Its translation is CASSLDKRGYEQYF.

The genes are TRBV19 and TRBJ1-3; the match to TRBD1 covers 8 bases. In germline, CDR1 is LNHDA, CDR2 SQIVND (reference sequence). This CDR3 region has 14 residues. V lost 7 bases and J lost 11; bases outside the gene matches: 13. In DNA, the CDR3 is TGTGCCAGTACTTTGAGACAGGGGCTTAATCCCATATATTTT. Encoded protein: CASTLRQGLNPIYF.

This clonotype was counted many times. This chain links TRBV7-9 with TRBJ2-7, with 7 positions matching TRBD2. The CDR3 totals 16 residues. Germline V gene sequence: CDR1 SEHNR, CDR2 FQNEAQ (reference sequence). Trimming removed 1 base from V and 0 bases from J; junction bases left unmatched: 6. The CDR3 region has the DNA TGTGCCAGCAGCTTAGTACCGGGGGGTTTCTCCTACGAGCAGTACTTC. Its translation: CASSLVPGGFSYEQYF. The entire variable domain, with the rest obtained from reference TRBV7-9 and TRBJ2-7, is as follows: DTGVSQNPRHKITKRGQNVTFRCDPISEHNRLYWYRQTLGQGPEFLTYFQNEAQLEKSRLLSDRFSAERPKGSFSTLEIQRTEQGDSAMYLCASSLVPGGFSYEQYFGPGTRLTVT.

This clonotype was detected many times. The chain is built from TRBV7-2 and TRBJ1-5, with D uncertain. The CDR3 extends over 15 amino acids. V lost 1 base to trimming and J lost 5 bases, with 12 bases between them. Germline values: CDR1 SGHTA, CDR2 FQGNSA. The CDR3 loop is CASSLDQGRYQPQHF. The CDR3 DNA reads TGTGCCAGCAGCTTAGATCAAGGGAGGTATCAGCCCCAGCATTTT.

This clonotype was counted many times. This chain links TRBV7-2 with TRBJ1-2; TRBD1 matches 10 bases. The CDR3 consists of 17 residues. CDR1 is SGHTA, CDR2 FQGNSA, per germline. V lost 3 bases to trimming and J lost 8 bases; unmatched junction nucleotides: 15. The CDR3 region is CASSLVTGGAVFLGYTF. DNA for the CDR3: TGTGCCAGCAGCTTGGTGACAGGGGGCGCAGTGTTTTTGGGCTACACCTTC.

This clonotype was seen many times. This rearrangement joins TRBV12-3 or TRBV12-4 to TRBJ2-2; 8 nucleotides align to TRBD1. J lost 8 bases, V lost 6 bases, and 17 bases had no gene match. This CDR3 contains 17 residues. CDR3 DNA sequence: TGTGCCAGCAGGTTCCCGGGACAGGCCCCTTATAGTGGGGAGCTGTTTTTT. This codes for CASRFPGQAPYSGELFF.

This clonotype was counted a few times. V is TRBV29-1 and J is TRBJ2-2; D call uncertain. Trimming stripped 3 bases from V and 7 bases from J, with 9 bases between. The germline V gene has CDR1 SQVTM and CDR2 ANQGSEA. CDR3 length: 12 residues. The CDR3 protein is CSVDGVSGELFF. The CDR3 DNA sequence: TGCAGCGTTGATGGGGTTAGCGGGGAGCTGTTTTTT.

This clonotype was seen many times. The CDR3 DNA reads TGTGCCAGCAGTTCGAGAGTTTGGCCTGGCTATGGCTACACCTTC. Translated: CASSSRVWPGYGYTF. V usage is TRBV28 and J usage is TRBJ1-2; unclear D gene. CDR1 is MDHEN, CDR2 SYDVKM, per germline. The CDR3 sequence is 15 residues long. V lost 4 bases and J lost 4, with 16 bases in between.

This clonotype came up many times. J is TRBJ1-1 and V is TRBV7-2; D uncertain. The V end lost 2 bases, the J end lost 1 base, and 11 bases lay between the germline ends. CDR1 is SGHTA and CDR2 is FQGNSA in the germline V gene. The CDR3 runs 15 residues. The CDR3 loop reads CASSLTGKTNTEAFF. The CDR3 DNA sequence: TGTGCCAGCAGCTTAACGGGGAAAACGAACACTGAAGCTTTCTTT. The entire variable domain, with the rest obtained from reference TRBV7-2 and TRBJ1-1, is as follows: GAGVSQSPSNKVTEKGKDVELRCDPISGHTALYWYRQSLGQGLEFLIYFQGNSAPDKSGLPSDRFSAERTGGSVSTLTIQRTQQEDSAVYLCASSLTGKTNTEAFFGQGTRLTVV.

This clonotype was seen ten or more times. The V call is TRBV7-2, the J call TRBJ1-3; D remains unclear. V dropped 6 bases and J dropped 0 bases, with 3 bases sitting between them. This CDR3 contains 12 residues. Germline assignment: CDR1 SGHTA and CDR2 FQGNSA. The CDR3 DNA sequence: TGTGCCAGCAGATACTCTGGAAACACCATATATTTT. It yields the protein CASRYSGNTIYF.

This clonotype was seen more than once but under ten times. This rearrangement joins TRBV29-1 to TRBJ1-1; D gene uncertain. The V end lost 4 bases, the J end lost 0 bases, and 9 bases lay between the germline ends. The CDR3 sequence is 13 residues long. Germline-derived CDR1 and CDR2 are SQVTM and ANQGSEA. The CDR3 DNA follows: TGCAGCGTTGCACAGAGACTGAACACTGAAGCTTTCTTT. Protein: CSVAQRLNTEAFF.

The table lists this clonotype with many counts. The chain joins TRBV7-2 to TRBJ2-3; 12 bases fit TRBD1. Trimming removed 5 bases from V and 5 bases from J; junction bases left unmatched: 2. CDR3 size: 14 residues. Germline-derived CDR1 and CDR2 are SGHTA and FQGNSA. The CDR3 bases are TGTGCCAGCAGCCGGGACAGGGGGCAAGATACGCAGTATTTT. Amino acid sequence: CASSRDRGQDTQYF.

This clonotype came up many times. The chain links TRBV7-2 to TRBJ2-2; 12 nucleotides line up with TRBD1. Trimming cost V 4 bases and J 3 bases; bases outside gene matches: 6. Germline V gene sequence: CDR1 SGHTA, CDR2 FQGNSA. This CDR3 has 17 amino acids. The CDR3 sequence: CASSSGTGGTDTGELFF. CDR3 sequence (DNA): TGTGCCAGCAGCTCCGGGACAGGGGGCACGGACACCGGGGAGCTGTTTTTT.

The chain has TRBV2 and TRBJ1-1, with unresolved D. The germline V gene has CDR1 SNHLY and CDR2 FYNNEI. V gave up 1 base and J gave up 6 bases, with 18 bases separating them. The CDR3 extends over 16 amino acids. The CDR3 DNA follows: TGTGCCAGCAGTGAAGTTATTAGACAAAAGATGGCTGAAGCTTTCTTT. Its translation is CASSEVIRQKMAEAFF.

This clonotype was seen many times. The chain employs TRBV7-2 and TRBJ1-4; possibly TRBD1 for D (5 bases). The germline V gene has CDR1 SGHTA and CDR2 FQGNSA. The CDR3 totals 12 residues. V lost 7 bases and J 8 bases, leaving 11 bases between the germline ends. The CDR3 loop is CASKGHQEKLFF. In DNA form, the CDR3 reads TGTGCCAGCAAGGGGCATCAGGAAAAACTGTTTTTT.